This paragraph reports one T cell receptor (beta chain). These data belong to a study of blood T cell repertoires in COVID-19. Looking at the study overall: The United States, Italy and Spain were the sources of the acute and convalescent COVID-19 samples.

As handled by the study authors: Reference gene primer amplification gave nucleated cell count estimates. TCRdb's copy holds only in-frame clones and misses some; the assay was immunoSEQ multiplex PCR. V and J calls and clone size follow that table, whereas D and trimming were derived from the DNA. The sample contains roughly 250,000 clones, around 90% of which appear only once. The CDR3 runs to 16 residues. V was clipped by 4 bases and J by 3 bases, with 15 bases between them. Germline CDR1 KGHDR, CDR2 SFDVKD. The J gene is TRBJ1-5, the V gene TRBV24-1, with D possibly TRBD1 on 5 matching bases. The sequencing input was peripheral blood. This sequence originates from a man aged 55-75 years who had recovered from COVID-19. The CDR3 nucleotides are TGTGCCACCAGTGACCATGCTGCAGGGAACAATCAGCCCCAGCATTTT. This gives the protein CATSDHAAGNNQPQHF.